The source of this T cell receptor beta chain is a study of shared clonotypes between healthy human individuals. V was shortened by 3 bases and J by 3 bases, with 5 bases between the two germline ends. In germline, CDR1 is LNHNV, CDR2 YYDKDF (reference sequence). This CDR3 is built from 12 residues. As for this clone: The same CDR3 also results from other DNA sequences found in this sample.

TCRdb keeps only in-frame clones here, not all; method: immunoSEQ multiplex PCR. The data hold 2.3 million or so clones, with more than 80% observed a single time. The chain is built from TRBV15 and TRBJ1-2; no definite D call. This TCR came from a man aged 18 to 29 in good health. Some clones in this sample may be carry-over from other donors' samples. Specimen: naive CD4+ T cells from PBMCs. The subset was: CD45RA+ positively selected. The DNA for the CDR3 is TGTGCCACCAGCAGGGAACACTATGGCTACACCTTC. The encoded protein is CATSREHYGYTF.